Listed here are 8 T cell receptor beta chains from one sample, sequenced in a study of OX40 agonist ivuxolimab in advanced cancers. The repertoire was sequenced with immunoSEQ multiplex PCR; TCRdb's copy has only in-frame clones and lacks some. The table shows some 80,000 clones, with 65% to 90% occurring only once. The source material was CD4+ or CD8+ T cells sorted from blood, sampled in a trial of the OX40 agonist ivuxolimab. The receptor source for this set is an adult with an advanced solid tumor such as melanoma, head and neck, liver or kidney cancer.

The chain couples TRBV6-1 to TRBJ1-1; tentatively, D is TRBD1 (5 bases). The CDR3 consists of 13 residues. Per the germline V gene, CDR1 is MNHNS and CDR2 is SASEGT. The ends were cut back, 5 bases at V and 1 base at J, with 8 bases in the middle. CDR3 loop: CASSMTENTEAFF. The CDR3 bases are TGTGCCAGCAGTATGACAGAGAACACTGAAGCTTTCTTT.

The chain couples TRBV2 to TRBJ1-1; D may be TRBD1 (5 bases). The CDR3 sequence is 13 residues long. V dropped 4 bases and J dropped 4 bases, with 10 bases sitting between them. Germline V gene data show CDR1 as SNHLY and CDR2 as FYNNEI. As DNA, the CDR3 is TGTGCCAGCAGTGCTGACAGCCCCACTGAAGCTTTCTTT. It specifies CASSADSPTEAFF.

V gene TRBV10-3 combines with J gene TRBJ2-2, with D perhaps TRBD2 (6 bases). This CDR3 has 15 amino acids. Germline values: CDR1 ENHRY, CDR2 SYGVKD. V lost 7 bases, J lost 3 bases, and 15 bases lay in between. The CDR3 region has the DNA TGTGCCATCAAGGGGCGGGGCGATGACACCGGGGAGCTGTTTTTT. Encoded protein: CAIKGRGDDTGELFF.

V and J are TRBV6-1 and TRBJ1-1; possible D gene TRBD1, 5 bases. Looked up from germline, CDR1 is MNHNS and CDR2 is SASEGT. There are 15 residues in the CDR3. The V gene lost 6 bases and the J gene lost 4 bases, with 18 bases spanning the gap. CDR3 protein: CASSKTRAGGTEAFF. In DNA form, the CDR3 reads TGTGCCAGCAGCAAGACCAGGGCTGGTGGCACTGAAGCTTTCTTT.

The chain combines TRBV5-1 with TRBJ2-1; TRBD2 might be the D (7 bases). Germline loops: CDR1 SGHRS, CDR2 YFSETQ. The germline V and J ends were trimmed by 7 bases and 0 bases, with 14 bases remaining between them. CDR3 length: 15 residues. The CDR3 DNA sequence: TGCGCCAGCGATCCCGGGGGGCTCTCCTACAATGAGCAGTTCTTC. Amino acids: CASDPGGLSYNEQFF.

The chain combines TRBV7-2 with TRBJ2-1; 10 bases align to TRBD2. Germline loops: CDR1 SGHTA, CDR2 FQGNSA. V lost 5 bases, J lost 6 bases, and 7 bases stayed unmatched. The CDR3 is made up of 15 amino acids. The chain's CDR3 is CASSRLQRGGNEQFF. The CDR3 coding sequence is TGTGCCAGCAGCCGACTCCAGCGGGGGGGCAATGAGCAGTTCTTC.

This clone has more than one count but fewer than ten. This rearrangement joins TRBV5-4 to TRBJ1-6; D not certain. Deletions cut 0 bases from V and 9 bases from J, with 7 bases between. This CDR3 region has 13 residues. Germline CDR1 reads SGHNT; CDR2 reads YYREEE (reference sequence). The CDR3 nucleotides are TGTGCCAGCAGCTTGGAGGAGAGTTCACCCCTCCACTTT. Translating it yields CASSLEESSPLHF.

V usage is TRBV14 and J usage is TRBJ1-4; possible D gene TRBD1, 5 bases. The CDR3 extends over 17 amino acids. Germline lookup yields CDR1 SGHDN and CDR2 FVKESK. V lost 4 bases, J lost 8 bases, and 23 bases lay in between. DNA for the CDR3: TGTGCCAGCAGCCCAATACAGGCCACCCCAAGAGGCGAAAAACTGTTTTTT. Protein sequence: CASSPIQATPRGEKLFF.